These 3 T cell receptor beta chains came from one sample sequenced in a study of CD8+CD57+ T cells in acquired aplastic anemia. Genomic DNA served as template for TCR beta VDJ and CDR3 profiling. TCRdb passed the reads through MiXCR, listing each CDR3 protein once. Counted here are over 150,000 distinct CDR3 sequences, approximately 44% occurring once; the ten biggest clones make up under 1.2%. Sample: sorted CD4+, CD8+, or CD8+CD57+ T cells (not recorded which) from PBMCs. The receptors originated from a human donor in good health.

The V and J genes are TRBV25-1 and TRBJ2-7; 7 bases fit TRBD1. The trim removed 2 bases at V and 2 bases at J, leaving 9 bases unmatched. The V gene's germline CDR1 is MGHDK and CDR2 SYGVNS. The CDR3 has 16 residues. CDR3 DNA: TGTGCCAGCAGTGAAGCTTACCGGGACAGAACCTACGAGCAGTACTTC. Its protein is CASSEAYRDRTYEQYF.

The V call is TRBV11-1, the J call TRBJ2-6; tentatively, D is TRBD2 (5 bases). Germline lookup yields CDR1 SGHAT and CDR2 FQDESV (reference sequence). The ends were cut back, 6 bases at V and 0 bases at J, with 24 bases in the middle. The CDR3 loop spans 20 amino acids. CDR3 protein: CASRAGLRAGDHSGANVLTF. CDR3 bases: TGTGCCAGCAGAGCAGGACTGCGGGCAGGTGACCACTCTGGGGCCAACGTCCTGACTTTC.

This clonotype appeared many times. The V gene is TRBV19, the J gene TRBJ2-1; no firm D call. The V end lost 9 bases, the J end lost 5 bases, and 11 bases lay between the germline ends. Germline CDR1 and CDR2: LNHDA and SQIVND (reference sequence). The length of the CDR3 is 12 residues. CDR3: CASSLWDNEQFF. The CDR3 nucleotides read TGTGCCAGCTCCCTTTGGGACAATGAGCAGTTCTTC.